This is a list of T cell receptor beta chains from one sample in a study of T cell repertoires in cytomegalovirus infection. These receptors have no known antigen. MiXCR was run by TCRdb on the reads, yielding one entry per CDR3 protein. The sample includes about 340,000 distinct CDR3 sequences, about 29% of them seen just once. Material: cultured PBMCs, obtained from culture after CMV antigen stimulation. The receptors stem from a human donor in good health (CMV status not recorded). Some clones in this sample may be carry-over from other donors' samples. Each CDR3 is given without its conserved first and last residue. The order of the fields is J gene, CDR3 length, V gene, CDR3 protein.

TRBJ2-5,11,TRBV7-2,ASSSGWAETQY
TRBJ2-3,14,TRBV25-1,ASSEGGQEWTDTQY
TRBJ1-3,12,TRBV7-6,ASSSEGPGNTIY
TRBJ1-5,12,TRBV2,ASKKDVGNQPQH
TRBJ1-5,12,TRBV4-1,ASSQDIRDQPQH
TRBJ2-5,10,TRBV7-9,ASSPHGETQY
TRBJ2-5,12,TRBV19,ASCPRAGEETQY
TRBJ2-7,11,TRBV28,ASSLDGRYEQY
TRBJ2-7,13,TRBV27,ASSLFGSSTYEQY
TRBJ1-1,12,TRBV12-3/TRBV12-4,ASSLVFSGTEAF
TRBJ2-7,11,TRBV7-8,ASTARGGYEQY
TRBJ1-2,12,TRBV7-4,ASSLASPSYGYT
TRBJ1-6,11,TRBV7-2,ASSPRKGTPLH
TRBJ1-4,12,TRBV7-9,ASSYTGSNEKLF
TRBJ2-7,13,TRBV20-1,SAMGLAGWAYEQY
TRBJ2-7,12,TRBV2,ASSDRRVSYEQY
TRBJ2-7,13,TRBV6-6,ASRPRFDRGYEQY
TRBJ2-7,13,TRBV28,ASSTASGSAHEQY